These T cell receptor beta chains were read from a single sample in a study of glioma-infiltrating T cells. TCRdb reprocessed the multiplex PCR reads via MiXCR and lists one record per CDR3 protein. The table shows more than 90,000 distinct CDR3 sequences, with approximately 40% occurring only once. The sequenced sample was glioma tissue, nonneoplastic brain tissue, or PBMCs (not recorded which). The source is a human donor with low-grade glioma or glioblastoma, undergoing nonglioma brain surgery, or in good health (not recorded which). The CDR3 runs from the conserved cysteine through the conserved F or W. A D gene is named only where the DNA matches it firmly. The size field is filled for only some rows; it gives once, few, many or a size class.

j_call | v_call | d_call | clone_size | cdr3_nt | cdr3_aa
TRBJ1-1 | TRBV19 | NA | many | TGTGCCAGTAGTATCTTTGGAGGGGGGAACACTGAAGCTTTCTTT | CASSIFGGGNTEAFF
TRBJ2-3 | TRBV27 | NA | NA | TGTGCCAGCAGTTTATCGAGCGGGTACACGCAGTATTTT | CASSLSSGYTQYF
TRBJ2-1 | TRBV6-2/TRBV6-3 | NA | once | TGTGCCAGCATCTCAATGGGAGGCGAGCAGTTCTTC | CASISMGGEQFF
TRBJ1-5 | TRBV5-8 | NA | many | TGTGCCAGCGGAAAGGGAGAAATGCGCGTTCAGCCCCAGCATTTT | CASGKGEMRVQPQHF
TRBJ2-1 | TRBV28 | NA | many | TGTGCCAGCAGTTTAGGACAGCGGGTTGGCAATGAGCAGTTCTTC | CASSLGQRVGNEQFF
TRBJ2-3 | TRBV29-1 | TRBD2 | few | TGCAGCGGGACCGGGACTAGCGGAGGTGGGAGGACAGATACGCAGTATTTT | CSGTGTSGGGRTDTQYF
TRBJ1-4 | TRBV7-9 | NA | many | TGTGCCAGCAGCTTAGGAGAGGTGGCAACTAATGAAAAACTGTTTTTT | CASSLGEVATNEKLFF
TRBJ2-5 | TRBV2 | NA | many | TGTGCCAGCAGGGCTGACAGGCTTCAAGAGACCCAGTACTTC | CASRADRLQETQYF
TRBJ2-7 | TRBV3-1 | NA | many | TGTGCCAGCAGCCAAGGGGCCTACGAGCAGTACTTC | CASSQGAYEQYF
TRBJ2-7 | TRBV6-5 | TRBD2 | NA | TGTGCCAGCAGAGGACTAGCGGGGGCCCCCTACGAGCAGTACTTC | CASRGLAGAPYEQYF
TRBJ2-3 | TRBV6-1 | TRBD1 | NA | TGTGCCAGCAGTGACTACGGGACAGGGGCGGCAGATACGCAGTATTTT | CASSDYGTGAADTQYF
TRBJ2-5 | TRBV2 | TRBD2 | many | TGTGCCAGCACCCGCGGGGGGGAAGAGACCCAGTACTTC | CASTRGGEETQYF
TRBJ2-1 | TRBV6-1 | NA | once | TGTGCCAGCAGCCCTGTAGGGAAAGGTGAGCAGTTCTTC | CASSPVGKGEQFF
TRBJ2-1 | TRBV25-1 | TRBD2 | NA | TGTGCCAGCAGCGAAAAAGTTAGGACTAGACAGTGCTTC | CASSEKVRTRQCF
TRBJ2-5 | TRBV20-1 | NA | many | TGCAGTGCTAGGGCAGGCGGGCAAGAGACCCAGTACTTC | CSARAGGQETQYF
TRBJ1-2 | TRBV9 | NA | NA | TGTGCCGGCAGCCCGAACAGTAACTATGGCTACACCTTC | CAGSPNSNYGYTF
TRBJ2-1 | TRBV20-1 | NA | once | TGCAGTGCTAGGCCGGTAGCTGTCAATGAGCAGTTCTTC | CSARPVAVNEQFF
TRBJ2-3 | TRBV25-1 | TRBD2 | many | TGTGCCAGCAGTCTCGCGGGGGGGGTCGAAGATACGCAGTATTTT | CASSLAGGVEDTQYF
TRBJ2-7 | TRBV7-3 | NA | NA | TGTGCCAGCAGCCCTACCGGCGGAGCTGACTACGAGCAGTACTTC | CASSPTGGADYEQYF
TRBJ2-2 | TRBV2 | TRBD1 | many | TGTGCCAGCAGTCTCGGGTTAGGGGGCGCGACCGGGGAGCTGTTTTTT | CASSLGLGGATGELFF
TRBJ2-7 | TRBV7-9 | TRBD2 | many | TGTGCCAGCAGTTTAAGGGGACTAGCGGGGTCAGATCGAGCCTACGAGCAGTACTTC | CASSLRGLAGSDRAYEQYF
TRBJ2-5 | TRBV28 | TRBD1 | many | TGTGCCAGCAGTTTAAACAGGGGCCAAGAGACCCAGTACTTC | CASSLNRGQETQYF